The 26 T cell receptor beta chains listed next were all sequenced from one sample in a study of radiotherapy plus CTLA-4 blockade in lung cancer. Clones were sequenced by immunoSEQ multiplex PCR, and TCRdb holds only the in-frame ones, with some missing. The table has 55,000 to 80,000 clones, approximately 80% seen once. The sequenced sample was peripheral blood, obtained from a patient treated with radiotherapy plus ipilimumab. These receptor sequences come from a human donor with non-small cell lung cancer who had a complete response to radiotherapy plus ipilimumab.

V usage is TRBV7-2 and J usage is TRBJ2-1; 12 positions agree with TRBD2. Germline V gene lookup returns CDR1 SGHTA and CDR2 FQGNSA. The V and J ends lost 4 bases and 3 bases, in that order; junction bases with no gene match: 4. This CDR3 spans 16 amino acids. The CDR3 bases are TGTGCCAGCAGCTCGGGACTAGCGGGCCTCTACAATGAGCAGTTCTTC. Translation: CASSSGLAGLYNEQFF.

This clone was seen a few times. The chain couples TRBV7-2 to TRBJ2-5, with TRBD2 identical over 7 bases. Germline assignment: CDR1 SGHTA and CDR2 FQGNSA. V dropped 1 base and J dropped 1; count of bases not matched to a gene: 6. The CDR3 sequence is 16 residues long. The chain's CDR3 is CASSLEGGGFQETQYF. CDR3 nucleotides: TGTGCCAGCAGCTTAGAAGGCGGGGGTTTCCAAGAGACCCAGTACTTC.

This clone has just a few counts. The chain combines TRBV5-1 with TRBJ2-7; 9 bases map to TRBD1. Germline CDR1 SGHRS, CDR2 YFSETQ. This CDR3 has 14 amino acids. The V and J ends lost 4 bases and 4 bases, in that order; junction bases with no gene match: 6. The CDR3 bases are TGCGCCAGCAGCCCCCGGACAGGGGATTACGAGCAGTACTTC. It is translated as CASSPRTGDYEQYF.

This chain joins TRBV27 and TRBJ1-6, with a tentative D call TRBD1 (6 bases). CDR3 size: 14 residues. Germline V CDR1 and CDR2: MNHEY, SMNVEV (reference sequence). Trimming shortened V by 11 bases and J by 6 bases, and 17 bases separated the two germline ends. The DNA for the CDR3 is TGTGCCTCGTCCGGGGGCGGAAGTAATTCACCCCTCCACTTT. This translates into CASSGGGSNSPLHF.

V is TRBV27 and J is TRBJ2-7; 7 nucleotides match TRBD1. The CDR3 has 15 amino acids. Germline loops: CDR1 MNHEY, CDR2 SMNVEV (reference sequence). Trimming at V came to 4 bases and at J to 4 bases, leaving 10 bases not matched to a gene. The DNA of the CDR3 is TGTGCCAGCAGTTCGACAGGGTTTAAAACTTACGAGCAGTACTTC. It is translated as CASSSTGFKTYEQYF.

The J gene is TRBJ1-1, the V gene TRBV30, with 8 positions matching TRBD1. CDR1 and CDR2 from the germline V gene are GTSNPN and SVGIG (reference sequence). V was pared by 0 bases and J by 4 bases, with 4 bases of the junction left unmatched. The CDR3 spans 14 residues. This CDR3 is CAWSVTGGGTEAFF. CDR3 DNA: TGTGCCTGGAGTGTAACAGGGGGGGGCACTGAAGCTTTCTTT.

The rearrangement links TRBV11-2 to TRBJ2-3; D perhaps matches TRBD1 (6 bases). This CDR3 is 15 amino acids long. CDR1 and CDR2 (germline): SGHAT, FQNNGV. Trimming took 0 bases from V and 4 from J, leaving 11 bases between them. The CDR3 reads CASSLDLEGADTQYF. For the CDR3, the DNA is TGTGCCAGCAGCTTAGATCTTGAGGGGGCAGATACGCAGTATTTT.

V gene TRBV15 combines with J gene TRBJ2-1, with 8 bases aligning to TRBD2. Germline V gives CDR1 LNHNV, CDR2 YYDKDF (reference sequence). Germline trimming cut 3 bases from V and 4 bases from J; bases unmatched to any gene: 5. CDR3 length: 15 amino acids. CDR3 loop: CATSRETSGYNEQFF. CDR3 bases: TGTGCCACCAGCAGGGAAACTAGCGGTTACAATGAGCAGTTCTTC.

This chain links TRBV11-2 with TRBJ1-1; unclear D gene. V was shortened by 7 bases and J by 1 base, with 13 bases between the two germline ends. This CDR3 has 14 amino acids. From germline, CDR1 is SGHAT and CDR2 FQNNGV. CDR3 residues: CASTLSRGNTEAFF. The CDR3 bases are TGTGCCAGCACCCTTAGTCGGGGGAACACTGAAGCTTTCTTT.

This chain joins TRBV4-3 and TRBJ1-1; the D gene is possibly TRBD1 (6 bases). This CDR3 comprises 15 residues. V was trimmed by 1 base and J by 7 bases, leaving 16 bases between them. Germline V lookup: CDR1 LGHNA, CDR2 YSLEER. CDR3 coding DNA: TGCGCCAGCAGCCAAGGGGGCGGGGGGCGTGGTGAAGCTTTCTTT. It translates to CASSQGGGGRGEAFF.

The rearrangement joins TRBV10-3 to TRBJ1-1; D is possibly TRBD1 (5 bases). Trimming cost V 7 bases and J 1 base, with 10 bases left between them. This CDR3 is built from 13 residues. Germline CDR1 and CDR2: ENHRY and SYGVKD. The CDR3 sequence: CAITAGTNTEAFF. Here the CDR3 DNA reads TGTGCCATCACCGCAGGGACGAACACTGAAGCTTTCTTT.

This chain links TRBV27 with TRBJ2-7, with D perhaps TRBD1 (5 bases). The CDR3 extends over 15 amino acids. V lost 4 bases and J lost 3, with 16 bases in between. Germline CDR1 reads MNHEY; CDR2 reads SMNVEV (reference sequence). The chain's CDR3 is CASSSAQDVGYEQYF. CDR3 coding DNA: TGTGCCAGCAGTTCCGCACAGGACGTAGGCTACGAGCAGTACTTC.

The chain is built from TRBV2 and TRBJ2-3; the match to TRBD2 covers 10 bases. CDR1 is SNHLY and CDR2 is FYNNEI in the germline V gene. This CDR3 region has 16 residues. V gave up 4 bases and J gave up 3 bases; unmatched junction bases: 7. The DNA for the CDR3 is TGTGCCAGCAGTGGGTCTAGCGGGAGTGGGACAGATACGCAGTATTTT. Protein product: CASSGSSGSGTDTQYF.

This clone has a handful of counts. As DNA, the CDR3 is TGTGCCAGCAGTTGGGGGGACAGGGGTAACACTGAAGCTTTCTTT. It is translated as CASSWGDRGNTEAFF. The chain uses TRBV6-6 and TRBJ1-1; 10 bases line up with TRBD1. The CDR3 has 15 amino acids. V lost 4 bases, J lost 2 bases, and 4 bases stayed unmatched. CDR1 is MNHNY and CDR2 is SVGAGI in the germline V gene (reference sequence).

The V and J genes are TRBV13 and TRBJ2-1; 7 nucleotides line up with TRBD2. V shed 4 bases, J shed 6 bases, and the junction held 9 bases outside the gene matches. The germline gives CDR1 PRHDT, CDR2 FYEKMQ (reference sequence). The CDR3 consists of 15 residues. The CDR3 region is CASSSKLAPPNEQFF. As DNA, the CDR3 is TGTGCCAGCAGCTCGAAACTAGCGCCCCCCAATGAGCAGTTCTTC. Full variable domain (remainder filled in from reference TRBV13 and TRBJ2-1): AAGVIQSPRHLIKEKRETATLKCYPIPRHDTVYWYQQGPGQDPQFLISFYEKMQSDKGSIPDRFSAQQFSDYHSELNMSSLELGDSALYFCASSSKLAPPNEQFFGPGTRLTVL.

This clone was seen only a few times. The chain uses TRBV7-9 and TRBJ2-7; D is unclear. There are 16 residues in the CDR3. V was clipped by 4 bases and J by 2 bases, with 18 bases between them. Germline values: CDR1 SEHNR, CDR2 FQNEAQ (reference sequence). The CDR3, as DNA: TGTGCCAGCAGCTCAGATCAGGACGTCCCCCCCTACGAGCAGTACGTC. Its protein is CASSSDQDVPPYEQYV.

This clone was detected a few times. The chain's CDR3 is CASTRYVGELFF. CDR3 nucleotides: TGCGCCAGCACCCGGTATGTCGGGGAGCTGTTTTTT. The gene calls are TRBV10-1 and TRBJ2-2; no reliable D call. The germline V gene encodes CDR1 WNHNN and CDR2 SYGVQD (reference sequence). Trimming shortened V by 7 bases and J by 7 bases, and 10 bases separated the two germline ends. The CDR3 consists of 12 residues.

The chain has TRBV5-6 and TRBJ1-1, with 8 bases that match TRBD1. CDR1 is SGHDT, CDR2 YYEEEE, per germline. V lost 1 base and J lost 5; bases outside the gene matches: 13. The CDR3 extends over 17 amino acids. CDR3 sequence: CASSLSYRGTRRTEAFF. In nucleotides, the CDR3 is TGTGCCAGCAGCTTGAGCTACAGGGGGACACGGAGGACTGAAGCTTTCTTT. The full variable domain, with the rest looked up from reference TRBV5-6 and TRBJ1-1, is DAGVTQSPTHLIKTRGQQVTLRCSPKSGHDTVSWYQQALGQGPQFIFQYYEEEERQRGNFPDRFSGHQFPNYSSELNVNALLLGDSALYLCASSLSYRGTRRTEAFFGQGTRLTVV.

The V call is TRBV6-6, the J call TRBJ2-5; D is unresolved. V was shortened by 7 bases and J by 2 bases, with 14 bases between the two germline ends. CDR3 length equals 14 residues. In germline, CDR1 is MNHNY, CDR2 SVGAGI (reference sequence). The CDR3 nucleotides read TGTGCCAGCACCACCGGCGGTTATCAAGAGACCCAGTACTTC. This translates into CASTTGGYQETQYF.

The CDR3 DNA is TGTGCCAGCAACTACCGGACCATAGCCAAAAACATTCAGTACTTC. Its translation is CASNYRTIAKNIQYF. V usage is TRBV6-6 and J usage is TRBJ2-4, with D unclear. CDR3 length: 15 residues. The V gene lost 7 bases and the J gene lost 0 bases, with 13 bases spanning the gap. The germline gives CDR1 MNHNY, CDR2 SVGAGI (reference sequence).

Comments on this clone: A clone one base away is much larger, so this may be a read error. This same CDR3 is encoded by further DNA sequences in the sample. The J gene is TRBJ1-4, the V gene TRBV5-6, with 7 bases matching TRBD1. The germline CDR1 and CDR2 sequences are SGHDT and YYEEEE. CDR3 length equals 18 residues. In DNA, the CDR3 is TGTGCCAGCAGCTTGGGCGCAGGGACAGCTACAACCAATGAAAAACTGTTTTTT. Translating it yields CASSLGAGTATTNEKLFF.

This chain links TRBV7-2 with TRBJ1-6, with 10 bases lining up with TRBD1. Germline CDR1 is SGHTA and CDR2 is FQGNSA. This CDR3 spans 16 amino acids. Trimming at V came to 2 bases and at J to 9 bases, leaving 7 bases not matched to a gene. This CDR3 is CASSLSIGDRGSPLHF. CDR3 bases: TGTGCCAGCAGCTTATCTATTGGGGACAGGGGTTCACCCCTCCACTTT.

Points on this clone: One junction end does not reproduce the germline sequence, and a read error may be involved. The chain employs TRBV6-6 and TRBJ1-3; 10 bases are shared with TRBD1. This CDR3 contains 15 residues. Looked up from germline, CDR1 is MNHNY and CDR2 is SVGAGI (reference sequence). The CDR3 nucleotides are TGTGCCAGCAGTGACCGGACAGGGGGTGGAAACACCGTATGTTTT. Its protein product is CASSDRTGGGNTVCF.

The chain is built from TRBV7-2 and TRBJ1-2; TRBD1 might be the D (6 bases). The germline V gene has CDR1 SGHTA and CDR2 FQGNSA. This CDR3 comprises 13 residues. Trimming took 5 bases from V and 8 from J, leaving 15 bases between them. The CDR3 region is CASSIHREGGYTF. The DNA for the CDR3 is TGTGCCAGCAGCATTCACAGGGAGGGGGGCTACACCTTC.

This sequence joins TRBV5-1 and TRBJ2-3, with TRBD2 as a possible D gene (6 bases). The germline gives CDR1 SGHRS, CDR2 YFSETQ. The V gene lost 2 bases and the J gene lost 4 bases, with 11 bases spanning the gap. The CDR3 runs to 14 residues. The CDR3, as DNA: TGCGCCAGCAGCTTAAACGGGGGACCAGATACGCAGTATTTT. Amino acids: CASSLNGGPDTQYF.

The chain recombines TRBV18 with TRBJ1-1, with 8 bases identical to TRBD1. From germline, CDR1 is KGHSH and CDR2 LQKENI. V lost 3 bases and J lost 4; bases outside the gene matches: 4. The CDR3 totals 14 residues. This chain's CDR3 is CASSPLQGGTEAFF. The CDR3 DNA reads TGTGCCAGCTCACCTTTACAGGGGGGCACTGAAGCTTTCTTT.